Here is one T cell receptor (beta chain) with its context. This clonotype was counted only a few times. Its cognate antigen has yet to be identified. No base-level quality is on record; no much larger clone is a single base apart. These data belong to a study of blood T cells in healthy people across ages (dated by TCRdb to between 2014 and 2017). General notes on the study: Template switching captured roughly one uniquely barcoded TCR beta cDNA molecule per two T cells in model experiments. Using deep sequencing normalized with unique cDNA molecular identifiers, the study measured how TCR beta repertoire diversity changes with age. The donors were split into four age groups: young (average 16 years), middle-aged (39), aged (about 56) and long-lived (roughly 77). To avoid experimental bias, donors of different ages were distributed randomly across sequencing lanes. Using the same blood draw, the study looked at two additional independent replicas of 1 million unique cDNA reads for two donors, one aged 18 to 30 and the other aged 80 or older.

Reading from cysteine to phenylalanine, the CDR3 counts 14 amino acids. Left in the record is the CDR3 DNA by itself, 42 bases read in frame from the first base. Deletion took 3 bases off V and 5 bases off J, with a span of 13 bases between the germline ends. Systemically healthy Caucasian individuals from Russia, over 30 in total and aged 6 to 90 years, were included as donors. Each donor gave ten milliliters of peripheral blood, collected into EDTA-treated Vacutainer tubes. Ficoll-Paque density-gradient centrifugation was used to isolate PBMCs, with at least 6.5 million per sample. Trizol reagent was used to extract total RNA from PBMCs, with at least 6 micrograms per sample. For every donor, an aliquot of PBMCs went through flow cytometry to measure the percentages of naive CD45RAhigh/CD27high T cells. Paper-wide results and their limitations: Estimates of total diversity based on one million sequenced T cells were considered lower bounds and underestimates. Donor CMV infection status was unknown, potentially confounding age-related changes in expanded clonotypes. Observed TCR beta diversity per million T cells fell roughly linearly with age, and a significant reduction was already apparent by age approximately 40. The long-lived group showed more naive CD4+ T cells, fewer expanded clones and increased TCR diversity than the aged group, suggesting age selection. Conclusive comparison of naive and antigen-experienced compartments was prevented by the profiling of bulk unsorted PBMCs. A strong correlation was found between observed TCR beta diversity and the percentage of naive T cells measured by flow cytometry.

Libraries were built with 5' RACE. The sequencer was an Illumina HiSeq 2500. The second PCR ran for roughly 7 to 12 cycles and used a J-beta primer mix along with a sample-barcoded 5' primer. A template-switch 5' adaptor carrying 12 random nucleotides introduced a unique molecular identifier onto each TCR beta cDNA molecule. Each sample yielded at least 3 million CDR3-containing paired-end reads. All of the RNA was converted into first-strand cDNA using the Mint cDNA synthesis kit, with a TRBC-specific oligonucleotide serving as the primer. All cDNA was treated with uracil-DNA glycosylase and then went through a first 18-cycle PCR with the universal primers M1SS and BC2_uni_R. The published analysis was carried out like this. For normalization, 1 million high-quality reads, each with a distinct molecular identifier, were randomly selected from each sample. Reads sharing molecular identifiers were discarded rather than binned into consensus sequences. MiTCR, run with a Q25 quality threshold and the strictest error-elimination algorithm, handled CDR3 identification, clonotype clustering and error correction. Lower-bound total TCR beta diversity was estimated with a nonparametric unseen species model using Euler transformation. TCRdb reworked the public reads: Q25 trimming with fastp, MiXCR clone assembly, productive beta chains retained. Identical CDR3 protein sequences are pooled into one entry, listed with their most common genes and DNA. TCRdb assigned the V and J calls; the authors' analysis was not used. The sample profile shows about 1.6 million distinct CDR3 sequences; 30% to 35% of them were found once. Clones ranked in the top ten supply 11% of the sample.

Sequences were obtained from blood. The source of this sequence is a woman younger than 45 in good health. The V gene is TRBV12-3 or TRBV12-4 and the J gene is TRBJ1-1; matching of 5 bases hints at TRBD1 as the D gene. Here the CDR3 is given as CASSFRRGNTEAFF. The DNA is TGTGCCAGCAGTTTTCGTAGGGGAAATACTGAAGCTTTCTTT.